This TCR beta chain was profiled in a study of cytomegalovirus exposure and HLA in healthy donors. On this clone: Its target is not known.

Study outcomes and limitations: An assumption of roughly uniform sequencing depth across donors underlay the presence/absence analyses. Researchers left out some V segments, among them TRBV6-2 and TRBV6-3, as indistinguishable.

The germline V gene encodes CDR1 SGHRS and CDR2 YFSETQ. The length of the CDR3 is 16 residues. V gave up 2 bases and J gave up 0 bases, with 13 bases separating them. This PCR relied on a set of 60 Vbeta primers and 13 Jbeta primers. Authors' processing steps: In a later analysis, of 80 million or so unique beta chains, roughly 10 million appeared in at least two donors. Generated by immunoSEQ multiplex PCR, the TCRdb table keeps only in-frame clones and is missing some. V and J calls and clone size are copied from that table; D and trimming were computed from the DNA. The sample yields some 150,000 clones, roughly two thirds seen once.

This clonotype was obtained from a human donor in good health. The sample consisted of PBMCs. This rearrangement joins TRBV5-1 to TRBJ2-3; TRBD1 is a possible D gene (8 bases). CDR3 nucleotide sequence: TGCGCCAGCAGCTTACAGGGGGGGCTAAGCACAGATACGCAGTATTTT. It codes for CASSLQGGLSTDTQYF.